This T cell receptor beta chain was sequenced during a study of a mutant IDH1 vaccine in newly diagnosed glioma. Sequenced by immunoSEQ multiplex PCR; TCRdb stores in-frame clones only, minus some. The sample lists about 48,000 clones, around four fifths occurring once. From germline, CDR1 is SGHRS and CDR2 YFSETQ. V dropped 0 bases and J dropped 9; count of bases not matched to a gene: 11. The length of the CDR3 is 16 residues. As to time point: week 35, safety follow-up. Doses of 300 ug of mutant IDH1 20-mer peptide were given with topical imiquimod. As concerns this clone: Its specificity is unknown.

This TCR was recovered from a man aged 35 to 55 with glioma. This rearrangement joins TRBV5-1 to TRBJ2-1; 8 bases are a match to TRBD2. This specimen consisted of PBMCs, obtained from a glioma patient whose treatment included an IDH1 peptide vaccine. The CDR3 DNA sequence: TGCGCCAGCAGCTTGGGGCCCCGGGGGGGCTTCCGTGAGCAGTTCTTC. It translates to CASSLGPRGGFREQFF.